The 16 T cell receptor beta chains given below trace back to one sample, sequenced in a study of Ad26.COV2.S vaccination and SARS-CoV-2 variants. The assay was immunoSEQ multiplex PCR, and TCRdb's table has in-frame clones only and misses some. The data contain about 420,000 clones, approximately 90% of them seen just once; the ten biggest clones take up 3.6%. The treatment was: some 20 received Ad26.COV2.S at low or high dose, single or two shots; several received placebo; per-sample allocation not given. Vaccine and placebo recipients were sampled on day 63 after the first injection. Sequencing was performed on peripheral blood, taken in a trial of Ad26.COV2.S vaccine versus placebo. The receptors originated from a person aged 18-60 years who received the Ad26.COV2.S COVID-19 vaccine or a placebo.

This clone has just one count. The CDR3 region has the DNA TGCGCCAGCAGCCTACATCCCAAGCGGGGGGGCCCCGATGAGCAGTTCTTC. It codes for CASSLHPKRGGPDEQFF. The J gene is TRBJ2-1, the V gene TRBV4-1, with 10 positions matching TRBD2. Per the germline V gene, CDR1 is MGHRA and CDR2 is YSYEKL. The trim removed 4 bases at V and 8 bases at J, leaving 14 bases unmatched. The CDR3 runs 17 residues.

The V call is TRBV27, the J call TRBJ2-1, with 8 bases that match TRBD2. The V gene end was trimmed by 7 bases and the J gene end by 8 bases; junction bases not matched to a gene: 16. This CDR3 has 16 amino acids. Germline lookup yields CDR1 MNHEY and CDR2 SMNVEV (reference sequence). CDR3 sequence: CASKINIGGALDEQFF. The DNA for the CDR3 is TGTGCCAGCAAAATAAATATCGGGGGGGCCTTGGATGAGCAGTTCTTC.

This clone was detected only a few times. The J gene is TRBJ1-1, the V gene TRBV11-3; D remains unclear. The V end was cut by 5 bases, the J end by 2 bases, with 3 bases between. In germline, CDR1 is SGHNT, CDR2 YENEEA. This CDR3 spans 11 amino acids. DNA for the CDR3: TGTGCCAGCAGCCCAAACACTGAAGCTTTCTTT. Residues: CASSPNTEAFF.

The genes are TRBV5-8 and TRBJ2-2, with 10 bases lining up with TRBD2. The length of the CDR3 is 15 residues. V lost 6 bases and J lost 6; bases outside the gene matches: 8. Per the germline V gene, CDR1 is SGHTS and CDR2 is YDEGEE. CDR3 sequence reads: CASMPGTSASGELFF. The CDR3 DNA reads TGTGCCAGCATGCCAGGGACTAGCGCTTCCGGGGAGCTGTTTTTT.

V and J are TRBV6-4 and TRBJ1-5; D is uncertain. Between the trimmed V and J ends, which lost 10 bases and 0 bases, there was a span of 22 bases. The CDR3 covers 17 residues. Germline CDR1 is MRHNA and CDR2 is SNTAGT. CDR3 bases: TGTGCCACCACCTCTAGGACGGTGCATCATAGCAATCAGCCCCAGCATTTT. Its translation: CATTSRTVHHSNQPQHF.

The chain links TRBV15 to TRBJ1-2, with D perhaps TRBD1 (5 bases). The CDR3 is 13 residues long. Trimming shortened V by 2 bases and J by 4 bases, and 8 bases separated the two germline ends. CDR1 is LNHNV and CDR2 is YYDKDF in the germline V gene (reference sequence). The CDR3 DNA reads as TGTGCCACCAGCAGATCAGGGAGCTATGGCTACACCTTC. Translating it yields CATSRSGSYGYTF.

This clone was picked up a small number of times. The chain combines TRBV5-5 with TRBJ1-6, with TRBD1 as a possible D gene (5 bases). Trimming pared 2 bases from V and 9 bases from J, leaving 9 bases between. The CDR3 contains 13 residues. Germline V gene sequence: CDR1 SGHKS, CDR2 YYEKEE (reference sequence). The CDR3 DNA follows: TGTGCCAGCAGCTTTAAGGGGACTTCACCCCTCCACTTT. Its translation is CASSFKGTSPLHF.

The rearrangement uses TRBV2 and TRBJ2-7, with D possibly matching TRBD2 (6 bases). CDR3 length equals 14 residues. Germline CDR1 and CDR2: SNHLY and FYNNEI. Trimming shortened V by 2 bases and J by 4 bases, and 12 bases separated the two germline ends. CDR3 DNA sequence: TGTGCCAGCAGTGAATTTGGGGGGAAGTACGAGCAGTACTTC. This translates into CASSEFGGKYEQYF. The whole variable domain, remainder taken from reference TRBV2 and TRBJ2-7, is EPEVTQTPSHQVTQMGQEVILRCVPISNHLYFYWYRQILGQKVEFLVSFYNNEISEKSEIFDDQFSVERPDGSNFTLKIRSTKLEDSAMYFCASSEFGGKYEQYFGPGTRLTVT.

The chain couples TRBV13 to TRBJ1-2; possible D gene TRBD1, 5 bases. This CDR3 contains 15 residues. CDR1 and CDR2 (germline): PRHDT, FYEKMQ (reference sequence). V was trimmed by 4 bases and J by 4 bases, leaving 16 bases between them. The CDR3: CASSYRDFRGYGYTF. DNA for the CDR3: TGTGCCAGCAGCTACCGGGACTTTAGGGGCTATGGCTACACCTTC.

This chain connects TRBV3-1 (or the pseudogene TRBV3-2) to TRBJ2-7; D is unresolved. This CDR3 spans 12 amino acids. Trimming took off 4 bases at V and 3 bases at J, with 7 bases between the two ends. In germline, CDR1 is LGHDT, CDR2 YNNKEL (reference sequence). Here the CDR3 reads CASSRGDYEQYF. The CDR3 coding sequence is TGTGCCAGCAGCCGTGGAGACTACGAGCAGTACTTC.

The V and J genes are TRBV5-1 and TRBJ2-5; possibly TRBD2 for D (7 bases). CDR1 is SGHRS, CDR2 YFSETQ, per germline. The CDR3 totals 16 residues. Deletions cut 4 bases from V and 7 bases from J, with 23 bases between. The CDR3 reads CASSLIAGARVGTQYF. The DNA of the CDR3 is TGCGCCAGCAGCCTCATTGCGGGGGCACGCGTCGGGACCCAGTACTTC.

The genes are TRBV6-5 and TRBJ1-6; TRBD1 matches at 9 bases. The CDR3 sequence is 15 residues long. The trim removed 6 bases at V and 7 bases at J, leaving 7 bases unmatched. The germline CDR1 and CDR2 sequences are MNHEY and SVGAGI. The CDR3 region has the DNA TGTGCCAGCAGCCTAGGGACAGGGCAAAATTCACCCCTCCACTTT. Its protein product is CASSLGTGQNSPLHF.

The genes are TRBV7-2 and TRBJ2-7; no firm D call. The CDR3 has 13 residues. V lost 4 bases and J lost 4, with 11 bases in between. Per germline, CDR1 SGHTA and CDR2 FQGNSA. For the CDR3, the DNA is TGTGCCAGCAGCTCTTTTCCGAATTACGAGCAGTACTTC. Translation gives CASSSFPNYEQYF.

The rearrangement links TRBV19 to TRBJ2-2; D gene uncertain. V lost 5 bases and J lost 5, with 12 bases in between. Germline CDR1 LNHDA, CDR2 SQIVND (reference sequence). The CDR3 runs 14 residues. Written as DNA, the CDR3 is TGTGCCAGTAGTCAGATAGGGCATACCGGGGAGCTGTTTTTT. This encodes CASSQIGHTGELFF.

The J gene is TRBJ2-7, the V gene TRBV4-3, with D unresolved. CDR1 LGHNA and CDR2 YSLEER come from the germline V gene. Trimming cost V 0 bases and J 2 bases, with 11 bases left between them. The CDR3 loop spans 15 amino acids. CDR3 coding DNA: TGCGCCAGCAGCCAAGATAGAACGGGCGCCTACGAGCAGTACTTC. Translation gives CASSQDRTGAYEQYF.

The chain links TRBV28 to TRBJ2-2, with 8 bases lining up with TRBD2. Germline CDR1 and CDR2: MDHEN and SYDVKM. V lost 4 bases, J lost 7 bases, and 8 bases stayed unmatched. This CDR3 region has 15 residues. CDR3 sequence: CASSSPGGPSGELFF. The CDR3 bases are TGTGCCAGCAGTTCCCCGGGGGGGCCGAGCGGGGAGCTGTTTTTT.